This T cell receptor (beta chain) was identified in a study of blood T cell repertoires in COVID-19. In the study's own analysis: Estimation of nucleated cell counts was performed using reference gene primer amplification. Produced via immunoSEQ multiplex PCR; TCRdb's table is partial and in-frame only. V and J calls and clone size are as listed in that table; D and trimming were resolved from the DNA. The table lists about 210,000 clones, about four fifths of them singletons, with approximately 12% in the top ten. The clonotype comes from a woman aged 40 to 50 with acute or convalescent COVID-19. Sequencing was performed on peripheral blood.

CDR3 nucleotides: TGTGCCAGCAGTTCTCACCCTAGCGGGCGCTACAATGAGCAGTTCTTC. Its translation is CASSSHPSGRYNEQFF. The J gene is TRBJ2-1, the V gene TRBV6-2 or TRBV6-3; 8 bases are a match to TRBD2. This CDR3 contains 16 residues. Germline CDR1 reads MNHEY; CDR2 reads SVGEGT. After removal of 4 bases from V and 3 bases from J, the junction contained 8 bases not matched to a gene.